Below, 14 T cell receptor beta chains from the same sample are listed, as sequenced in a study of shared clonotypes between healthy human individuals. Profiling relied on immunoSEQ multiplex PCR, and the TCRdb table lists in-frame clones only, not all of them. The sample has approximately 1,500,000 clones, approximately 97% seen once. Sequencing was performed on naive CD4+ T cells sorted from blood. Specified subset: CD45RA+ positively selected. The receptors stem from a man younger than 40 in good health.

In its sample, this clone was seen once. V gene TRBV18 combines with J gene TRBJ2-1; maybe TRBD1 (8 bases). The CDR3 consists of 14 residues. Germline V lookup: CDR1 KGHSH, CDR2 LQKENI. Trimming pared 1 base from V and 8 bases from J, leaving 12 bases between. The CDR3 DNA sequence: TGTGCCAGCTCACCACTAACAGGGGGGGATGAGCAGTTCTTC. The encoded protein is CASSPLTGGDEQFF.

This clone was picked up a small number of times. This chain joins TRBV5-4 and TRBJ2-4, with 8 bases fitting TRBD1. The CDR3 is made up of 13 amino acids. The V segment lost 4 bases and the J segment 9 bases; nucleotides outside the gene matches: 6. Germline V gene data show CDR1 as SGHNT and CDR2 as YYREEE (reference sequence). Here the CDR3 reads CASSRNRGIIQYF. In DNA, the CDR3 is TGTGCCAGCAGCAGGAACAGGGGGATCATTCAGTACTTC.

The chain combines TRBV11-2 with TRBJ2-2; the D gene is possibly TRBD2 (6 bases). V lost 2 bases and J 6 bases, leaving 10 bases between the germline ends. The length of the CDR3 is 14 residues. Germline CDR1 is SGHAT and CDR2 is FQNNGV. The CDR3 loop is CASSLRSGAGELFF. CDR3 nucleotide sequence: TGTGCCAGCAGCTTAAGGTCGGGGGCCGGGGAGCTGTTTTTT. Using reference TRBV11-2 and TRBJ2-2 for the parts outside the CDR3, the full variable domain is EAGVAQSPRYKIIEKRQSVAFWCNPISGHATLYWYQQILGQGPKLLIQFQNNGVVDDSQLPKDRFSAERLKGVDSTLKIQPAKLEDSAVYLCASSLRSGAGELFFGEGSRLTVL.

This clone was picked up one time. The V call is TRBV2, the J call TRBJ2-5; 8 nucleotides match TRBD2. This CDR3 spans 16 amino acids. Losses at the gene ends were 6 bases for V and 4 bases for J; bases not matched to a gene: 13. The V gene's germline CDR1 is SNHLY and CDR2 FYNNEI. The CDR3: CASSVLAGRAPETQYF. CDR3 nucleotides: TGTGCCAGCAGCGTACTAGCCGGGAGGGCCCCAGAGACCCAGTACTTC.

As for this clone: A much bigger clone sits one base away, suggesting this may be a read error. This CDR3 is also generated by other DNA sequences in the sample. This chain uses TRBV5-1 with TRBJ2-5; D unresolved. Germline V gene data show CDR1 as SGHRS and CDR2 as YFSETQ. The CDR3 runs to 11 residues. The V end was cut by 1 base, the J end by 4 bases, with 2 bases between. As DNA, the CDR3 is TGCGCCAGCAGCTTGACAGAGACCCAGTACTTC. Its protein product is CASSLTETQYF.

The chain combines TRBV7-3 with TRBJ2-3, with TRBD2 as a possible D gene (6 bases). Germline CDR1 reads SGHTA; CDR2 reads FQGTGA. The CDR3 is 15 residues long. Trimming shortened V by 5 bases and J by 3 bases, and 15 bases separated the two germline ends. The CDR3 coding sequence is TGTGCCAGCAGCCCCGGGGGACCCAGAACAGATACGCAGTATTTT. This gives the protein CASSPGGPRTDTQYF. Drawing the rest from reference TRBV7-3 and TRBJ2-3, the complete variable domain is GAGVSQTPSNKVTEKGKYVELRCDPISGHTALYWYRQSLGQGPEFLIYFQGTGAADDSGLPNDRFFAVRPEGSVSTLKIQRTERGDSAVYLCASSPGGPRTDTQYFGPGTRLTVL.

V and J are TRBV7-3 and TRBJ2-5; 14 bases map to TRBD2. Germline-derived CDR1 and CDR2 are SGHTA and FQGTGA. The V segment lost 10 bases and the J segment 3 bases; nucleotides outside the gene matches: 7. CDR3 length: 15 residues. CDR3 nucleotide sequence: TGTGCCACCGGACTAGCGGGAGGCCCTAAAGAGACCCAGTACTTC. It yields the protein CATGLAGGPKETQYF.

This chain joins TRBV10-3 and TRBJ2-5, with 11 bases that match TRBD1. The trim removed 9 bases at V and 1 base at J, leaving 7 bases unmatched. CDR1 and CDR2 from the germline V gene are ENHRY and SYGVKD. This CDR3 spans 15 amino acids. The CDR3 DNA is TGTGCCATTGCCGGGGACAGGGGGTTCCAAGAGACCCAGTACTTC. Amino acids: CAIAGDRGFQETQYF.

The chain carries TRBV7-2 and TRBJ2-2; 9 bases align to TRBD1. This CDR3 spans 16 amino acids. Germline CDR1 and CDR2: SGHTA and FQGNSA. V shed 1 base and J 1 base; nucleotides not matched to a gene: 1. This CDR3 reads CASSLGTGVNTGELFF. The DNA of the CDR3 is TGTGCCAGCAGCTTAGGGACAGGGGTGAACACCGGGGAGCTGTTTTTT.

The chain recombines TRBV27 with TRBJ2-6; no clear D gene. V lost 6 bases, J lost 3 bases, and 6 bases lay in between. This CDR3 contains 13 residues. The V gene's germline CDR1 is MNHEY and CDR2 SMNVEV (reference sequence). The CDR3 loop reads CASRRIGANVLTF. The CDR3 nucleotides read TGTGCCAGCAGGAGGATTGGGGCCAACGTCCTGACTTTC.

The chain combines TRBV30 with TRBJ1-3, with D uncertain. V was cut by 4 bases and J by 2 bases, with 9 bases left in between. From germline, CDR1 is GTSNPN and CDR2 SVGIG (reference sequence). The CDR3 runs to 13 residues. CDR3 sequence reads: CAWTWGTGNTIYF. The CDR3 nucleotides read TGTGCCTGGACATGGGGTACTGGAAACACCATATATTTT.

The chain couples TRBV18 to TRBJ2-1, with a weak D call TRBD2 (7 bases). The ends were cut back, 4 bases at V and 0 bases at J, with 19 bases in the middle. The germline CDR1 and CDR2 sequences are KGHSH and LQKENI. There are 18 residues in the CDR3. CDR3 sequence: CASSLFGGRRDSYNEQFF. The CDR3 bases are TGTGCCAGCTCACTGTTCGGGGGGCGAAGAGACTCCTACAATGAGCAGTTCTTC.

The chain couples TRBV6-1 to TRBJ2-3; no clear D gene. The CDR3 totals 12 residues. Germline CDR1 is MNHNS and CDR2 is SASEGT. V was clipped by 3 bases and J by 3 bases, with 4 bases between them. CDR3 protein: CASSETTDTQYF. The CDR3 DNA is TGTGCCAGCAGTGAGACAACAGATACGCAGTATTTT.

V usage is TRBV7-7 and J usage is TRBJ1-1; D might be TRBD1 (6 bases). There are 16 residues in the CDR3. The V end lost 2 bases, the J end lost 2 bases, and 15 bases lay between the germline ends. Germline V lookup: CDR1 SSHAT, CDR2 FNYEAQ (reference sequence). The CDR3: CASSLYRAGINTEAFF. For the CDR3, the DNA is TGTGCCAGCAGCTTATACAGGGCTGGGATTAACACTGAAGCTTTCTTT.